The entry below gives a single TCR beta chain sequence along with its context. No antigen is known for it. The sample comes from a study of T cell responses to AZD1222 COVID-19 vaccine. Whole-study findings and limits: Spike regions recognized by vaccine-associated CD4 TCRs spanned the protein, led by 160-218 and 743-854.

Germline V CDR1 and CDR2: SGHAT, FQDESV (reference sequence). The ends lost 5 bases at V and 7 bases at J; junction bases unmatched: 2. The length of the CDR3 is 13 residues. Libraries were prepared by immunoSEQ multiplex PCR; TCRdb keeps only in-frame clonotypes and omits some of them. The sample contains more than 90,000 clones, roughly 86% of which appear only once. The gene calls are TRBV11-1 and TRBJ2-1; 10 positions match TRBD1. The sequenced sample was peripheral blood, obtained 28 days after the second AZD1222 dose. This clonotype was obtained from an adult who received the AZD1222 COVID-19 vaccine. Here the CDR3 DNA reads TGTGCCAGCAGCCCGGGACAGGGGAATGAGCAGTTCTTC. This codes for CASSPGQGNEQFF.